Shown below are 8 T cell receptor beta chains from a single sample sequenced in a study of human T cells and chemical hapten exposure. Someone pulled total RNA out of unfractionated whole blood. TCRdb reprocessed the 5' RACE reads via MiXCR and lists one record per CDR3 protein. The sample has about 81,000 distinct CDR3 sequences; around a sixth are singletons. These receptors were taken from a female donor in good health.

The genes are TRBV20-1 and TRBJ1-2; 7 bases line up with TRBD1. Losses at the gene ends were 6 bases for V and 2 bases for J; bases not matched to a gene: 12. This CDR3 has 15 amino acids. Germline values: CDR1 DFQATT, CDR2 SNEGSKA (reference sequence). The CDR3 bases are TGCAGTGCCCCGGTTACAGGGGCCAAGAACTATGGCTACACCTTC. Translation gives CSAPVTGAKNYGYTF.

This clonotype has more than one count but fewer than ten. CDR3 DNA: TGTGCCAGCAATATCCGTAGCGGGGGGCGGGCCCTGAGCAGGCAGTTCTTC. This translates into CASNIRSGGRALSRQFF. V is TRBV12-3 or TRBV12-4 and J is TRBJ2-1; 10 bases match TRBD2. The CDR3 has 17 amino acids. J was trimmed by 12 bases and V by 7 bases; bases with no gene match: 21.

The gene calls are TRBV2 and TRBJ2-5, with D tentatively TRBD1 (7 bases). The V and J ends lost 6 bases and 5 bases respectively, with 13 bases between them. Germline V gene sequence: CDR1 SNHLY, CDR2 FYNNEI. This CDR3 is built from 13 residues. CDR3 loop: CASSAQGGETQYF. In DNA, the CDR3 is TGTGCCAGCAGCGCCCAGGGGGGTGAGACCCAGTACTTC.

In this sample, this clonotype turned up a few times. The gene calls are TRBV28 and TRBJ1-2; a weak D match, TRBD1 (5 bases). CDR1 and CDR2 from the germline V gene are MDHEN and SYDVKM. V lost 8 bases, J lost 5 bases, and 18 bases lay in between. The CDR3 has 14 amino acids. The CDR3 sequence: CASHGDSRVYGYTF. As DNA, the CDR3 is TGTGCCAGCCATGGGGACTCAAGGGTATATGGCTACACCTTC.

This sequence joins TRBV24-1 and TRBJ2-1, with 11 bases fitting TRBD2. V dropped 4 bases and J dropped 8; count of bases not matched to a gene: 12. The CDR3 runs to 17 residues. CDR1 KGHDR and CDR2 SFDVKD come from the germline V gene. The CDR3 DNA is TGTGCCACCAGTGAATCGGGACTAGCGGCCGGGGGCGATGAGCAGTTCTTC. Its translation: CATSESGLAAGGDEQFF.

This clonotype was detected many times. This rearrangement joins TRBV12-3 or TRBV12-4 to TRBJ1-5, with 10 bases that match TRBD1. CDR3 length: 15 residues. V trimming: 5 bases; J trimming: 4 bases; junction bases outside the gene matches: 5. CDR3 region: CASSLWTGGNQPQHF. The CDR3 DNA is TGTGCCAGCAGTCTTTGGACAGGGGGAAATCAGCCCCAGCATTTT.

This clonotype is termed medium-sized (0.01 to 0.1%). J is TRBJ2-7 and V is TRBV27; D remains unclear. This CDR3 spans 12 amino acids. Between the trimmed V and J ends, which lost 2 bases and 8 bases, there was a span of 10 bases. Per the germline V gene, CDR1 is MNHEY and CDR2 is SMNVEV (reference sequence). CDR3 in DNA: TGTGCCAGCAGTTTAGGTTTGGGGAAGCAGTACTTC. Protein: CASSLGLGKQYF.

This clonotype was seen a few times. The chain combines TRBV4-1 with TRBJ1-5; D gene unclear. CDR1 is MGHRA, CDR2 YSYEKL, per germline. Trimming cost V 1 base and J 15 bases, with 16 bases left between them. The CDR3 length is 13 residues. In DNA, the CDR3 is TGCGCCAGCAGCCAAGTCGGGCTCTTTCGACGGCATTTT. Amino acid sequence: CASSQVGLFRRHF.